This passage covers 15 T cell receptor beta chains from one sample sequenced in a study of blood T cell repertoires in COVID-19. The table came from immunoSEQ multiplex PCR; TCRdb's copy has only in-frame clones and leaves some out. The table has 110,000 to 150,000 clones, around 80% seen once. Material for sequencing was PBMCs or T cells enriched from blood (not recorded which). These receptor sequences come from a woman aged 18-29 years who had been exposed to COVID-19.

The V and J genes are TRBV9 and TRBJ2-3; 11 bases are shared with TRBD1. Unmatched junction bases numbered 4, after V lost 0 bases and J lost 1 base. This CDR3 is built from 17 residues. The germline V gene encodes CDR1 SGDLS and CDR2 YYNGEE. This chain's CDR3 is CASSVGTGGFRTDTQYF. CDR3 in DNA: TGTGCCAGCAGCGTAGGGACAGGGGGCTTTCGCACAGATACGCAGTATTTT.

The CDR3: CASSLGSSGDGEQYF. The CDR3 coding sequence is TGTGCCAGCAGCTTAGGGTCTAGCGGGGATGGGGAGCAGTACTTC. The V gene is TRBV7-6, the J gene TRBJ2-7; 9 bases agree with TRBD2. V trimming: 1 base; J trimming: 7 bases; junction bases outside the gene matches: 8. Germline CDR1 is SGHVS and CDR2 is FNYEAQ. The CDR3 sequence is 15 residues long.

The genes are TRBV3-1 (or the pseudogene TRBV3-2) and TRBJ2-2; D is undetermined. V was trimmed by 3 bases and J by 0 bases, leaving 8 bases between them. Germline V CDR1 and CDR2: LGHDT, YNNKEL (reference sequence). The CDR3 contains 15 residues. The CDR3 sequence is CASSQALTNTGELFF. In nucleotides, the CDR3 is TGTGCCAGCAGCCAGGCACTAACGAACACCGGGGAGCTGTTTTTT.

V is TRBV18 and J is TRBJ1-2; TRBD1 matches at 7 bases. The CDR3 consists of 15 residues. Germline CDR1 and CDR2: KGHSH and LQKENI. J gave up 6 bases and V 3 bases, and 10 bases lay outside the gene matches. CDR3 DNA: TGTGCCAGCTCACCTTCCAGCGACAGGGCCAATGGCTACACCTTC. Its translation: CASSPSSDRANGYTF.

The rearrangement joins TRBV7-6 to TRBJ2-5; no clear D. Trimming removed 6 bases from V and 7 bases from J, with 9 bases in between. This CDR3 spans 11 amino acids. Germline CDR1 reads SGHVS; CDR2 reads FNYEAQ. In DNA, the CDR3 is TGTGCCAGCAGGTTTGCCGGGACCCAGTACTTC. Amino acids: CASRFAGTQYF. The full variable domain, with the rest looked up from reference TRBV7-6 and TRBJ2-5, is GAGVSQSPRYKVTKRGQDVALRCDPISGHVSLYWYRQALGQGPEFLTYFNYEAQQDKSGLPNDRFSAERPEGSISTLTIQRTEQRDSAMYRCASRFAGTQYFGPGTRLLVL.

V gene TRBV27 combines with J gene TRBJ2-1; D is unclear. The V gene's germline CDR1 is MNHEY and CDR2 SMNVEV (reference sequence). This CDR3 region has 12 residues. V was trimmed by 6 bases and J by 5 bases, leaving 8 bases between them. The CDR3 nucleotides are TGTGCCAGCAGGAACCAGAACAATGAGCAGTTCTTC. The encoded protein is CASRNQNNEQFF.

The chain is built from TRBV5-5 and TRBJ1-2, with 8 nucleotides matching TRBD1. Germline V gives CDR1 SGHKS, CDR2 YYEKEE (reference sequence). With V trimmed by 4 bases and J by 9 bases, 8 bases remained unmatched. CDR3 length: 13 residues. DNA of the CDR3: TGTGCCAGCAGCACTACAGGGGGTAGGAGCTACACCTTC. It yields the protein CASSTTGGRSYTF.

J is TRBJ1-3 and V is TRBV7-9, with unresolved D. The CDR3 runs 19 residues. Trimming took 0 bases from V and 0 from J, leaving 18 bases between them. The V gene's germline CDR1 is SEHNR and CDR2 FQNEAQ (reference sequence). The DNA of the CDR3 is TGTGCCAGCAGCTTAGCCAGCTCTTGGGAGTCCTCCTCTGGAAACACCATATATTTT. Translation gives CASSLASSWESSSGNTIYF. Full variable domain (rest looked up from reference TRBV7-9 and TRBJ1-3): DTGVSQNPRHKITKRGQNVTFRCDPISEHNRLYWYRQTLGQGPEFLTYFQNEAQLEKSRLLSDRFSAERPKGSFSTLEIQRTEQGDSAMYLCASSLASSWESSSGNTIYFGEGSWLTVV.

The CDR3 loop reads CATSRDNRPSYEQYF. The DNA of the CDR3 is TGTGCCACCAGCAGAGATAACAGGCCCTCCTACGAGCAGTACTTC. The rearrangement uses TRBV15 and TRBJ2-7; tentatively, D is TRBD1 (5 bases). CDR1 is LNHNV and CDR2 is YYDKDF in the germline V gene (reference sequence). V lost 0 bases and J 0 bases, leaving 9 bases between the germline ends. The CDR3 spans 15 residues.

CDR3 sequence: CAGGTVTSPLHF. The DNA of the CDR3 is TGTGCCGGGGGGACAGTTACCTCACCCCTCCACTTT. This chain uses TRBV28 with TRBJ1-6; 7 nucleotides align to TRBD1. The CDR3 extends over 12 amino acids. V shed 11 bases, J shed 10 bases, and the junction held 8 bases outside the gene matches. Per germline, CDR1 MDHEN and CDR2 SYDVKM. The full variable domain, completed using reference TRBV28 and TRBJ1-6, is DVKVTQSSRYLVKRTGEKVFLECVQDMDHENMFWYRQDPGLGLRLIYFSYDVKMKEKGDIPEGYSVSREKKERFSLILESASTNQTSMYLCAGGTVTSPLHFGNGTRLTVT.

J is TRBJ2-2 and V is TRBV6-6, with TRBD1 matching over 10 bases. CDR1 is MNHNY, CDR2 SVGAGI, per germline (reference sequence). CDR3 size: 15 residues. V was clipped by 6 bases and J by 7 bases; unmatched bases: 8. The CDR3 nucleotides read TGTGCCAGCAGACGCGGGACAGGGGACCTCGGGGAGCTGTTTTTT. Its translation: CASRRGTGDLGELFF.

This clone was seen only once. V gene TRBV27 combines with J gene TRBJ2-1, with D tentatively TRBD2 (6 bases). Germline V CDR1 and CDR2: MNHEY, SMNVEV (reference sequence). The germline V and J ends were trimmed by 7 bases and 2 bases, with 15 bases remaining between them. The CDR3 spans 15 residues. CDR3 bases: TGTGCCAGCAAGTCGTGGAGACTAGCCTACAATGAGCAGTTCTTC. Amino acid sequence: CASKSWRLAYNEQFF.

This clone appeared a few times. The chain carries TRBV28 and TRBJ1-2; TRBD1 aligns across 7 bases. Germline CDR1 is MDHEN and CDR2 is SYDVKM. Trimming cost V 4 bases and J 4 bases; bases outside gene matches: 6. The CDR3 extends over 14 amino acids. In nucleotides, the CDR3 is TGTGCCAGCAGTTCCCCAGCAGGGGGCTATGGCTACACCTTC. This gives the protein CASSSPAGGYGYTF.

This chain connects TRBV2 to TRBJ2-7; tentative D call: TRBD2 (5 bases). The V end lost 6 bases, the J end lost 2 bases, and 8 bases lay between the germline ends. CDR3 length equals 12 residues. Germline-derived CDR1 and CDR2 are SNHLY and FYNNEI. CDR3 coding DNA: TGTGCCAGCAGCGGGATGGCCTACGAGCAGTACTTC. Translated, it gives CASSGMAYEQYF.

This clone appeared a single time. The chain is built from TRBV28 and TRBJ1-6, with D perhaps TRBD1 (5 bases). The CDR3 covers 14 residues. Germline V CDR1 and CDR2: MDHEN, SYDVKM. The germline V and J ends were trimmed by 6 bases and 4 bases, with 10 bases remaining between them. This chain's CDR3 is CASSSGQYNSPLHF. Here the CDR3 DNA reads TGTGCCAGCAGCTCAGGACAATATAATTCACCCCTCCACTTT.